A selection of T cell receptor beta chains follows, all from one sample in a study of cytomegalovirus exposure and HLA in healthy donors. Repertoires were generated with immunoSEQ multiplex PCR, while TCRdb's copy carries only in-frame clones and drops some. The repertoire has about 140,000 clones, 82% of them found once; the top ten carry roughly 3.1%. The specimen was PBMCs. The source is a man between 18 and 35 years old in good health and CMV-seropositive. Each CDR3 is given with its conserved first and last residue. The order of the fields is clone size, J gene, V gene, D gene, CDR3 DNA, CDR3 protein. The D gene is left open where the match is weak. Only part of the rows carry a size: once, few, many, or a class if the clone is expanded.

clone_size: NA; j_call: TRBJ1-1; v_call: TRBV19; d_call: TRBD1; cdr3_nt: TGTGCCAGCCAGGGACAGCTGAACACTGAAGCTTTCTTT; cdr3_aa: CASQGQLNTEAFF
clone_size: NA; j_call: TRBJ1-2; v_call: TRBV28; d_call: TRBD1; cdr3_nt: TGTGCCAGCAGTTTCCCTGGGACAGGGGGCGGCTATGGCTACACCTTC; cdr3_aa: CASSFPGTGGGYGYTF
clone_size: NA; j_call: TRBJ2-7; v_call: TRBV19; d_call: NA; cdr3_nt: TGTGCCAGTGCTTCAGGGACCTACGAGCAGTACTTC; cdr3_aa: CASASGTYEQYF
clone_size: NA; j_call: TRBJ2-1; v_call: TRBV19; d_call: TRBD2; cdr3_nt: TGTGCCAGTAGTATAGATCGGCCCAGCGGGGATAATGAGCAGTTCTTC; cdr3_aa: CASSIDRPSGDNEQFF
clone_size: NA; j_call: TRBJ2-1; v_call: TRBV4-1; d_call: TRBD2; cdr3_nt: TGCGCCAGCAGCAAAGAGCGGGGTAGTGTCTACAATGAGCAGTTCTTC; cdr3_aa: CASSKERGSVYNEQFF
clone_size: NA; j_call: TRBJ2-7; v_call: TRBV11-2; d_call: NA; cdr3_nt: TGTGCCAGCAGCCCCGACAGCTACGAGCAGTACTTC; cdr3_aa: CASSPDSYEQYF
clone_size: NA; j_call: TRBJ2-7; v_call: TRBV29-1; d_call: NA; cdr3_nt: TGCAGCGCCAGAAACGCCGGGGCATCGGGGGGCGGCGAGCAGTACTTC; cdr3_aa: CSARNAGASGGGEQYF
clone_size: once; j_call: TRBJ1-2; v_call: TRBV4-1; d_call: NA; cdr3_nt: TGCGCCAGCAGCCAAGATCGGGGAGGGCAGGAGGAACTCTATGGCTACACCTTC; cdr3_aa: CASSQDRGGQEELYGYTF
clone_size: NA; j_call: TRBJ2-7; v_call: TRBV29-1; d_call: TRBD1; cdr3_nt: TGCAGCGTTGTGGGGGAGCCGGGACAGGCCTACGAGCAGTACTTC; cdr3_aa: CSVVGEPGQAYEQYF
clone_size: NA; j_call: TRBJ2-3; v_call: TRBV19; d_call: NA; cdr3_nt: TGTGCCAGTAGTATTCCCGCAGATACGCAGTATTTT; cdr3_aa: CASSIPADTQYF
clone_size: NA; j_call: TRBJ2-5; v_call: TRBV2; d_call: TRBD1; cdr3_nt: TGTGCCAGCAGGCCGGGGACAGAGCGAGAGTACTTC; cdr3_aa: CASRPGTEREYF
clone_size: NA; j_call: TRBJ2-7; v_call: TRBV7-9; d_call: NA; cdr3_nt: TGTGCCACCGGGCCCTCATGGGGCACCGAGCCCTACGAGCAGTACTTC; cdr3_aa: CATGPSWGTEPYEQYF
clone_size: NA; j_call: TRBJ2-2; v_call: TRBV14; d_call: TRBD1; cdr3_nt: TGTGCCAGCAGCCTGGACAGGGCCCAGGGCACCGGGGAGCTGTTTTTT; cdr3_aa: CASSLDRAQGTGELFF
clone_size: NA; j_call: TRBJ2-5; v_call: TRBV18; d_call: TRBD2; cdr3_nt: TGTGCCAGCTCGCAACAGGTACTAGCGGGGAACGAAGAGACCCAGTACTTC; cdr3_aa: CASSQQVLAGNEETQYF
clone_size: NA; j_call: TRBJ1-1; v_call: TRBV6-1; d_call: NA; cdr3_nt: TGTGCCAGCAGTGAATGGGAGGGCACTGAAGCTTTCTTT; cdr3_aa: CASSEWEGTEAFF
clone_size: NA; j_call: TRBJ2-1; v_call: TRBV10-1; d_call: NA; cdr3_nt: TGCGCCAGCAGCTCCCCCAGCGGAGGCTACAATGAGCAGTTCTTC; cdr3_aa: CASSSPSGGYNEQFF
clone_size: NA; j_call: TRBJ2-3; v_call: TRBV29-1; d_call: NA; cdr3_nt: TGCAGCGTTGGAGAGGGGGGGAGGGATACGCAGTATTTT; cdr3_aa: CSVGEGGRDTQYF
clone_size: NA; j_call: TRBJ1-1; v_call: TRBV6-5; d_call: TRBD1; cdr3_nt: TGTGCCAGCAGTGTCGACAGGGCCACGAACACTGAAGCTTTCTTT; cdr3_aa: CASSVDRATNTEAFF
clone_size: NA; j_call: TRBJ2-3; v_call: TRBV5-1; d_call: TRBD2; cdr3_nt: TGCGCCAGCAGCGACGACCGGTTGCGGGAGTCGATGGATACGCAGTATTTT; cdr3_aa: CASSDDRLRESMDTQYF
clone_size: NA; j_call: TRBJ2-1; v_call: TRBV30; d_call: TRBD2; cdr3_nt: TGTGCCTGGAGTTTACCGGGACTAGTTACATACAATGAGCAGTTCTTC; cdr3_aa: CAWSLPGLVTYNEQFF
clone_size: NA; j_call: TRBJ1-2; v_call: TRBV15; d_call: TRBD1; cdr3_nt: TGTGCCACCAGCGTTGGGACAGGGTGGGATGGCTACACCTTC; cdr3_aa: CATSVGTGWDGYTF
clone_size: NA; j_call: TRBJ1-1; v_call: TRBV28; d_call: NA; cdr3_nt: TGTGCCAGCAGTTTATCTACTGAAGCTTTCTTT; cdr3_aa: CASSLSTEAFF
clone_size: NA; j_call: TRBJ2-2; v_call: TRBV9; d_call: NA; cdr3_nt: TGTGCCAGCAGCGTATTGAGGGTGGGCACCGGGGAGCTGTTTTTT; cdr3_aa: CASSVLRVGTGELFF
clone_size: NA; j_call: TRBJ1-2; v_call: TRBV7-3; d_call: TRBD1; cdr3_nt: TGTGCCAGCAGCCTTGACAGGGAGGTCTACACCTTC; cdr3_aa: CASSLDREVYTF
clone_size: once; j_call: TRBJ1-5; v_call: TRBV6-1; d_call: NA; cdr3_nt: TGTGCCAGCAGTAAAGGAGGGAAAGGCCAGCCCCAGCATTTT; cdr3_aa: CASSKGGKGQPQHF
clone_size: NA; j_call: TRBJ2-5; v_call: TRBV10-2; d_call: TRBD2; cdr3_nt: TGCGCCAGCAGAGTACTAGCGGGAGGGGAGACCCAGTACTTC; cdr3_aa: CASRVLAGGETQYF
clone_size: NA; j_call: TRBJ1-1; v_call: TRBV2; d_call: NA; cdr3_nt: TGTGCCAGCAGTAGCTTGGGGGGAACTGAAGCTTTCTTT; cdr3_aa: CASSSLGGTEAFF
clone_size: NA; j_call: TRBJ2-3; v_call: TRBV6-5; d_call: NA; cdr3_nt: TGTGCCAGCAGTTACGAAGGGCGGGGAACAGATACGCAGTATTTT; cdr3_aa: CASSYEGRGTDTQYF
clone_size: NA; j_call: TRBJ2-7; v_call: TRBV7-2; d_call: NA; cdr3_nt: TGTGCCAGCAGCTTGTTGGACAGCTCCTACGAGCAGTACTTC; cdr3_aa: CASSLLDSSYEQYF
clone_size: NA; j_call: TRBJ1-2; v_call: TRBV29-1; d_call: TRBD1; cdr3_nt: TGCAGCGCCACGTCCCGGGACAGGGACGACTATGGCTACACCTTC; cdr3_aa: CSATSRDRDDYGYTF
clone_size: NA; j_call: TRBJ1-5; v_call: TRBV19; d_call: NA; cdr3_nt: TGTGCCAGTAGTATAGTAGTGGGAGGGATGGGCAATCAGCCCCAGCATTTT; cdr3_aa: CASSIVVGGMGNQPQHF
clone_size: few; j_call: TRBJ2-3; v_call: TRBV10-1; d_call: TRBD2; cdr3_nt: TGCGCCAGGGGGACTAGCGGAGTCACAGATACGCAGTATTTT; cdr3_aa: CARGTSGVTDTQYF
clone_size: NA; j_call: TRBJ2-1; v_call: TRBV7-8; d_call: NA; cdr3_nt: TGTGCCAGCAGCGTAAGGGGCTACAATGAGCAGTTCTTC; cdr3_aa: CASSVRGYNEQFF
clone_size: NA; j_call: TRBJ1-2; v_call: TRBV19; d_call: NA; cdr3_nt: TGTGCCAGTAAGGATGGCGGACTTTACTATGGCTACACCTTC; cdr3_aa: CASKDGGLYYGYTF
clone_size: NA; j_call: TRBJ2-1; v_call: TRBV5-1; d_call: TRBD2; cdr3_nt: TGCGCCAGCAGCTTGGGGGGACTAGAAGCCTACAATGAGCAGTTCTTC; cdr3_aa: CASSLGGLEAYNEQFF
clone_size: NA; j_call: TRBJ1-3; v_call: TRBV7-6; d_call: NA; cdr3_nt: TGTGCCAGCAGCCAAGTATTGGGGGGTGAGAACACCATATATTTT; cdr3_aa: CASSQVLGGENTIYF
clone_size: few; j_call: TRBJ2-7; v_call: TRBV2; d_call: TRBD1; cdr3_nt: TGTGCCAGCAGGCGACAGGGGGGACCCTACGAGCAGTACTTC; cdr3_aa: CASRRQGGPYEQYF
clone_size: NA; j_call: TRBJ2-2; v_call: TRBV30; d_call: TRBD1; cdr3_nt: TGTGCCAGGCCGGGACAGGGGAGTACCGGGGAGCTGTTTTTT; cdr3_aa: CARPGQGSTGELFF
clone_size: NA; j_call: TRBJ1-3; v_call: TRBV2; d_call: NA; cdr3_nt: TGTGCCAGCAGTGTTTCAGGGGGAAACACCATATATTTT; cdr3_aa: CASSVSGGNTIYF
clone_size: NA; j_call: TRBJ2-1; v_call: TRBV2; d_call: NA; cdr3_nt: TGTGCCAGCAAGGTACTGGAGACCTACAATGAGCAGTTCTTC; cdr3_aa: CASKVLETYNEQFF
clone_size: NA; j_call: TRBJ1-4; v_call: TRBV28; d_call: TRBD1; cdr3_nt: TGTGCCAGCAGCGGACAGGGGGAGAGAGAAAAACTGTTTTTT; cdr3_aa: CASSGQGEREKLFF
clone_size: NA; j_call: TRBJ1-1; v_call: TRBV6-1; d_call: TRBD1; cdr3_nt: TGTGCCAGCAGTGCGGGACAGGGAGAGACTGAAGCTTCCTTT; cdr3_aa: CASSAGQGETEASF
clone_size: NA; j_call: TRBJ1-1; v_call: TRBV6-6; d_call: NA; cdr3_nt: TGTGCCGGCAGTCCGCTAGCGGGGAACACTGAAGCTTTCTTT; cdr3_aa: CAGSPLAGNTEAFF
clone_size: NA; j_call: TRBJ2-2; v_call: TRBV4-1; d_call: NA; cdr3_nt: TGCGCCAGCGAAAGTAGTGGCGGGGAGCTGTTTTTT; cdr3_aa: CASESSGGELFF
clone_size: NA; j_call: TRBJ2-1; v_call: TRBV5-6; d_call: TRBD1; cdr3_nt: TGTGCCAGCAGCCCCTTGGGGACAGGGGGCGGCGGCTCCTACAATGAGCAGTTCTTC; cdr3_aa: CASSPLGTGGGGSYNEQFF
clone_size: few; j_call: TRBJ1-5; v_call: TRBV6-1; d_call: NA; cdr3_nt: TGTGCCAGCAGTGAAATCGTCCAGAGCAATCAGCCCCAGCATTTT; cdr3_aa: CASSEIVQSNQPQHF
clone_size: NA; j_call: TRBJ2-7; v_call: TRBV5-8; d_call: NA; cdr3_nt: TGTGCCAGCAGCTTGGAGGGGGAATACGAGCAGTACTTC; cdr3_aa: CASSLEGEYEQYF
clone_size: NA; j_call: TRBJ2-7; v_call: TRBV5-1; d_call: NA; cdr3_nt: TGCGCCAGCAGCTTTTTAGACGAGCAGTACTTC; cdr3_aa: CASSFLDEQYF
clone_size: NA; j_call: TRBJ1-3; v_call: TRBV4-1; d_call: NA; cdr3_nt: TGCGCCAGCAGCCAAGCAGGGGCCCCCACATGGACCATATATTTT; cdr3_aa: CASSQAGAPTWTIYF
clone_size: NA; j_call: TRBJ2-1; v_call: TRBV7-8; d_call: TRBD2; cdr3_nt: TGTGCCAGCAGGGGAGCCCCCAAAGCGGGAGAATCCTACAATGAGCAGTTCTTC; cdr3_aa: CASRGAPKAGESYNEQFF
clone_size: NA; j_call: TRBJ2-5; v_call: TRBV6-1; d_call: NA; cdr3_nt: TGTGCCAGCACTCCGAACTTAGGGGCAGAGACCCAGTACTTC; cdr3_aa: CASTPNLGAETQYF